This TCR beta chain was retrieved from a study of T cell responses to AZD1222 COVID-19 vaccine. From germline, CDR1 is SEHNR and CDR2 FQNEAQ (reference sequence). Trimming at V came to 5 bases and at J to 1 base, leaving 6 bases not matched to a gene. The CDR3 is made up of 15 amino acids. Profiled with immunoSEQ multiplex PCR; TCRdb holds only in-frame clones, not every one. The top ten hold over 9.5% of the sample, which has 150,000 to 200,000 clones, roughly 92% seen once. Whole-study results and caveats: There were repertoire samples only from the period after the peak T cell response. Baseline antibody screening turned up just six or seven seropositive AZD1222 recipients.

As regards this clone: Its matching antigen is unknown.

The receptor comes from an adult in good health. The sample consisted of peripheral blood, taken on day 0 of AZD1222 vaccination. The J gene is TRBJ1-1, the V gene TRBV7-9; 8 bases align to TRBD1. The CDR3 protein is CASSLLGTGNTEAFF. CDR3 DNA sequence: TGTGCCAGCAGCCTCTTGGGGACAGGGAACACTGAAGCTTTCTTT.